This TCR beta chain was identified in a study of CD8+ T cells in alopecia areata. At the level of the study: Treated individuals took tofacitinib by mouth, 5 to 10 mg twice daily. The study, taken as a whole, reports: In lesional scalp, particularly from alopecia totalis/universalis, clonality was higher than in normal scalp.

cDNA prepared by RNA extraction and subsequent reverse transcription served as the template for sequencing. Using immunoSEQ multiplex PCR, the repertoire was profiled, and TCRdb retains in-frame clones only, with some absent. This sample has 150,000 or so clones, with approximately 90% found just once. With V trimmed by 0 bases and J by 3 bases, 5 bases remained unmatched. This CDR3 region has 15 residues. Germline values: CDR1 MNHEY, CDR2 SMNVEV (reference sequence). On this clone itself: What it binds is unknown.

Treatment of the sample: oral pan-JAK inhibitor, 5-10 mg twice daily. The chain combines TRBV27 with TRBJ2-7, with TRBD1 matching over 7 bases. This TCR derives from a human donor with alopecia areata. The source was CD8+ T cells sorted from blood, collected at week 4, from a patient treated with tofacitinib. CDR3 nucleotides: TGTGCCAGCAGTTTATCGTGGACAGGACACTACGAGCAGTACTTC. It specifies CASSLSWTGHYEQYF.